The clone carrying this T cell receptor (beta chain) was detected once. Its matching antigen is unknown. The trim removed 0 bases at V and 6 bases at J, leaving 18 bases unmatched. CDR1 is SGDLS, CDR2 YYNGEE, per germline. The CDR3 is 19 residues long. The sample originates from a study of graft-versus-host responses after intestinal transplantation. Study summary: Transplants were multivisceral, liver-intestinal, or isolated intestinal. Induction using anti-thymocyte globulin, followed by tacrolimus and steroids for two to four years, was given to all recipients. Overall study findings and caveats: Recipient marrow held GvH clones, some first seen in ileum or blood. Allografts of one patient group, those with graft-donor T cell macrochimerism, had high graft-versus-host to host-versus-graft clonal ratios.

The method was immunoSEQ multiplex PCR; TCRdb's version includes in-frame clones alone and lacks a portion of them. The data show over 55,000 clones, over 75% seen once. This TCR was sampled from a human donor who was the organ donor for an intestinal transplant. The V call is TRBV9, the J call TRBJ2-3, with 8 bases matching TRBD2. The sample here was unstimulated CD4+ T cells sorted from spleen or lymph node cells, taken before transplant. CDR3 protein: CASSVEGLASSVRLDTQYF. CDR3 nucleotides: TGTGCCAGCAGCGTAGAAGGACTAGCAAGCTCGGTGCGTTTGGATACGCAGTATTTT.